This T cell receptor beta chain was sequenced for a study of control samples from healthy donors and cancer patients. Clones were read by immunoSEQ multiplex PCR, and TCRdb kept only the in-frame ones, dropping some. The profile shows about 180,000 clones, 90% of them singletons. Germline assignment: CDR1 LNHNV and CDR2 YYDKDF (reference sequence). J lost 9 bases, V lost 1 base, and 2 bases had no gene match. CDR3 length: 12 residues. This TCR was sampled from a woman aged 45-59 years in good health. The specimen was blood. The chain uses TRBV15 and TRBJ2-5; 7 bases line up with TRBD2. The CDR3 sequence: CATSRAGGAQYF. The DNA for the CDR3 is TGTGCCACCAGCAGAGCGGGAGGCGCCCAGTACTTC.